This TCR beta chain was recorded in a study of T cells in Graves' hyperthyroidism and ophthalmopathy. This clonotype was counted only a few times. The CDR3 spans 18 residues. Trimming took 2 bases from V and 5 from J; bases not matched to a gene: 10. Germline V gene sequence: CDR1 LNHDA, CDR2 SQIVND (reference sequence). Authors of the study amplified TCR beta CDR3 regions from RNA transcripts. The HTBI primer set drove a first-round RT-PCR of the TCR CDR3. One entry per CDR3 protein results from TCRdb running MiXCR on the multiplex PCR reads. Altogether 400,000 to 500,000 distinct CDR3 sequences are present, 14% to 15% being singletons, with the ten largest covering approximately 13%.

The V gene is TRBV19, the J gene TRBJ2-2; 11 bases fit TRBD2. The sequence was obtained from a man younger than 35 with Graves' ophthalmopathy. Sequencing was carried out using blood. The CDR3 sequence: CASSIRGLAGGGTGELFF. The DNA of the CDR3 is TGTGCCAGTAGTATAAGAGGGCTAGCGGGAGGCGGGACCGGGGAGCTGTTTTTT. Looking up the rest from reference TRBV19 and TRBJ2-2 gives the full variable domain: DGGITQSPKYLFRKEGQNVTLSCEQNLNHDAMYWYRQDPGQGLRLIYYSQIVNDFQKGDIAEGYSVSREKKESFPLTVTSAQKNPTAFYLCASSIRGLAGGGTGELFFGEGSRLTVL.